The 16 T cell receptor beta chains reported below all come from one sample, sequenced in a study of blood T cell repertoires in COVID-19. Using immunoSEQ multiplex PCR, the repertoire was profiled, and TCRdb retains in-frame clones only, with some absent. Among about 150,000 clones listed, approximately 86% were seen once. Sequenced input: peripheral blood. Source of these receptors: a man aged 55-75 years with COVID-19, enrolled during active disease.

The chain has TRBV10-2 and TRBJ2-7, with 10 bases aligning to TRBD2. Germline trimming cut 2 bases from V and 5 bases from J; bases unmatched to any gene: 6. The CDR3 is made up of 15 amino acids. Germline V gives CDR1 WSHSY, CDR2 SAAADI. This CDR3 reads CASSEGLAGADEQYF. The CDR3 nucleotides are TGCGCCAGCAGTGAGGGTCTAGCGGGAGCTGACGAGCAGTACTTC.

The chain employs TRBV7-9 and TRBJ2-1; D is unresolved. Germline V lookup: CDR1 SEHNR, CDR2 FQNEAQ (reference sequence). The CDR3 is made up of 10 amino acids. V lost 8 bases and J 7 bases, leaving 6 bases between the germline ends. The CDR3 nucleotides are TGTGCCAGCGAAGAGAATGAGCAGTTCTTC. As protein: CASEENEQFF.

CDR3 nucleotides: TGTGCCAGCAGTTCGATGGCTTCATTGAACACTGAAGCTTTCTTT. It translates to CASSSMASLNTEAFF. The chain couples TRBV28 to TRBJ1-1, with D unclear. Trimming pared 4 bases from V and 0 bases from J, leaving 12 bases between. The CDR3 has 15 residues. In germline, CDR1 is MDHEN, CDR2 SYDVKM.

This clone occurred once. The chain carries TRBV19 and TRBJ1-1; TRBD1 matches 7 bases. The germline CDR1 and CDR2 sequences are LNHDA and SQIVND (reference sequence). The V gene end was trimmed by 5 bases and the J gene end by 1 base; junction bases not matched to a gene: 1. CDR3 size: 13 residues. In DNA form, the CDR3 reads TGTGCCAGTAGTCGGACAGGGAACACTGAAGCTTTCTTT. Its translation: CASSRTGNTEAFF.

The V gene is TRBV24-1, the J gene TRBJ2-5, with a tentative D call TRBD1 (6 bases). V was clipped by 9 bases and J by 5 bases, with 15 bases between them. CDR1 is KGHDR and CDR2 is SFDVKD in the germline V gene. The CDR3 is 13 residues long. The CDR3 bases are TGTGCCACCGGCCAGGGGTTTATCGAGACCCAGTACTTC. Amino acid sequence: CATGQGFIETQYF.

In nucleotides, the CDR3 is TGTGCCAGCAGTTCCGTCAGCGGGGGAGAAAAACTGTTTTTT. Translation: CASSSVSGGEKLFF. V gene TRBV6-6 combines with J gene TRBJ1-4, with a weak D call TRBD1 (5 bases). Germline assignment: CDR1 MNHNY and CDR2 SVGAGI (reference sequence). Trimming removed 4 bases at V and 8 bases at J, with 14 bases between. This CDR3 has 14 residues.

V usage is TRBV9 and J usage is TRBJ1-4, with a tentative D call TRBD1 (5 bases). CDR1 and CDR2 (germline): SGDLS, YYNGEE. This CDR3 spans 15 amino acids. Trimming removed 0 bases at V and 8 bases at J, with 14 bases between. CDR3 in DNA: TGTGCCAGCAGCGTAGATTCCAGGGTGGGGGAAAAACTGTTTTTT. It specifies CASSVDSRVGEKLFF.

The rearrangement uses TRBV27 and TRBJ2-1, with D perhaps TRBD2 (7 bases). Trimming removed 0 bases at V and 8 bases at J, with 11 bases between. The V gene's germline CDR1 is MNHEY and CDR2 SMNVEV (reference sequence). CDR3 size: 14 residues. CDR3 in amino acids: CASSLSGGGDEQFF. CDR3 in DNA: TGTGCCAGCAGTTTATCGGGCGGGGGCGATGAGCAGTTCTTC.

This clone was seen once. The V and J genes are TRBV9 and TRBJ2-1; 10 positions match TRBD1. This CDR3 spans 16 amino acids. Germline lookup yields CDR1 SGDLS and CDR2 YYNGEE. Trimming cost V 0 bases and J 6 bases; bases outside gene matches: 6. CDR3 nucleotide sequence: TGTGCCAGCAGCGTAGTCTGGACAGGGGGGATCAATGAGCAGTTCTTC. Translation: CASSVVWTGGINEQFF.

The chain carries TRBV3-1 (or the pseudogene TRBV3-2) and TRBJ2-3, with D possibly TRBD1 on 6 matching bases. Deletions cut 4 bases from V and 4 bases from J, with 21 bases between. Germline CDR1 reads LGHDT; CDR2 reads YNNKEL (reference sequence). CDR3 size: 17 residues. CDR3 bases: TGTGCCAGCAGCCCGCCAGGGGCAGGGGTAGGAGCAGATACGCAGTATTTT. This translates into CASSPPGAGVGADTQYF.

The chain links TRBV5-1 to TRBJ1-5, with D hard to call. The CDR3 consists of 13 residues. The V end was cut by 0 bases, the J end by 4 bases, with 5 bases between. Per germline, CDR1 SGHRS and CDR2 YFSETQ. The CDR3 DNA is TGCGCCAGCAGCTTGGAAGCGAATCAGCCCCAGCATTTT. Its protein is CASSLEANQPQHF.

The sample holds a few counts of this clone. The J gene is TRBJ2-2, the V gene TRBV24-1; 8 bases map to TRBD1. Germline assignment: CDR1 KGHDR and CDR2 SFDVKD. The V and J ends lost 4 bases and 6 bases, in that order; junction bases with no gene match: 9. The CDR3 consists of 16 residues. The CDR3 bases are TGTGCCACCAGTGACCAAGGACAGGGAAGGTCCGGGGAGCTGTTTTTT. Encoded protein: CATSDQGQGRSGELFF.

The chain carries TRBV7-2 and TRBJ1-6; 10 bases fit TRBD1. This CDR3 region has 16 residues. V was pared by 4 bases and J by 6 bases, with 6 bases of the junction left unmatched. Germline V gene data show CDR1 as SGHTA and CDR2 as FQGNSA. As DNA, the CDR3 is TGTGCCAGCAGCTCTATGGACAGGGGGGCTAATTCACCCCTCCACTTT. Translated, it gives CASSSMDRGANSPLHF.

The V call is TRBV6-2 or TRBV6-3, the J call TRBJ1-5; 8 bases are shared with TRBD1. The CDR3 contains 17 residues. Germline V lookup: CDR1 MNHEY, CDR2 SVGEGT. After removal of 0 bases from V and 2 bases from J, the junction contained 6 bases not matched to a gene. The CDR3 here is CASSYSTDRGGNQPQHF. The CDR3 bases are TGTGCCAGCAGTTACTCGACAGACAGGGGCGGCAATCAGCCCCAGCATTTT.

This chain links TRBV18 with TRBJ2-5; 9 bases are a match to TRBD2. Germline loops: CDR1 KGHSH, CDR2 LQKENI. This CDR3 is 15 amino acids long. The V and J ends lost 1 base and 1 base, in that order; junction bases with no gene match: 1. CDR3 amino acids: CASSPRREGQETQYF. As DNA, the CDR3 is TGTGCCAGCTCACCACGGCGGGAGGGCCAAGAGACCCAGTACTTC. The full variable domain, with the rest looked up from reference TRBV18 and TRBJ2-5, is NAGVMQNPRHLVRRRGQEARLRCSPMKGHSHVYWYRQLPEEGLKFMVYLQKENIIDESGMPKERFSAEFPKEGPSILRIQQVVRGDSAAYFCASSPRREGQETQYFGPGTRLLVL.

V usage is TRBV7-3 and J usage is TRBJ2-7; no definite D call. This CDR3 spans 14 amino acids. Trimming took off 4 bases at V and 2 bases at J, with 12 bases between the two ends. Germline V CDR1 and CDR2: SGHTA, FQGTGA. The CDR3 DNA is TGTGCCAGCAGCTCTTTTAGCAAGCCCTACGAGCAGTACTTC. Its protein is CASSSFSKPYEQYF. The entire variable domain, with the rest obtained from reference TRBV7-3 and TRBJ2-7, is as follows: GAGVSQTPSNKVTEKGKYVELRCDPISGHTALYWYRQSLGQGPEFLIYFQGTGAADDSGLPNDRFFAVRPEGSVSTLKIQRTERGDSAVYLCASSSFSKPYEQYFGPGTRLTVT.